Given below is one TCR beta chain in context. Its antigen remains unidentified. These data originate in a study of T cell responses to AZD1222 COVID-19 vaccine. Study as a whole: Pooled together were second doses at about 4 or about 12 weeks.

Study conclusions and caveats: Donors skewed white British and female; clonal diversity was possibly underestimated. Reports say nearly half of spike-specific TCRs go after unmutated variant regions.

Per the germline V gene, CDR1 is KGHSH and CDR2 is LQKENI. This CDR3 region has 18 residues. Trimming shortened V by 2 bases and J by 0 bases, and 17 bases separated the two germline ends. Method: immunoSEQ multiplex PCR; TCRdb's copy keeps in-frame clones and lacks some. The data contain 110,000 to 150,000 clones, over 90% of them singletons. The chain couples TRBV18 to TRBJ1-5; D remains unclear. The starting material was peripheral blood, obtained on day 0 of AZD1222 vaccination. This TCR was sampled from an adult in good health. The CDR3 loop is CASSPRRSSRYSNQPQHF. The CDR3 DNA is TGTGCCAGCTCACCAAGGCGATCGAGTCGATATAGCAATCAGCCCCAGCATTTT.